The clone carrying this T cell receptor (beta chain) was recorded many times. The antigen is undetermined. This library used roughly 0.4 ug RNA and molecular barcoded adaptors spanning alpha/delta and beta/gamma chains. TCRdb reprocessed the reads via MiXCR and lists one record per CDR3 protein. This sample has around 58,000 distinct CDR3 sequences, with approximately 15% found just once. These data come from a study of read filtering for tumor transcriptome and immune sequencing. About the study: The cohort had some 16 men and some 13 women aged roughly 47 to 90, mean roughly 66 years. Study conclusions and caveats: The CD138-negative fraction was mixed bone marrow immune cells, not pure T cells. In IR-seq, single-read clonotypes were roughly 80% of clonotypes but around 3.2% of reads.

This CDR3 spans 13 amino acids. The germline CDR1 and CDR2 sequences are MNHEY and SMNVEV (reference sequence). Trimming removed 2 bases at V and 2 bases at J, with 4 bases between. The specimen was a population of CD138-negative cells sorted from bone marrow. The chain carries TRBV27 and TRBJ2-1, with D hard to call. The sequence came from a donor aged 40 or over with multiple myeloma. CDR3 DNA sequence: TGTGCCAGCAGTTTAAATCCCTACAATGAGCAGTTCTTC. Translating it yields CASSLNPYNEQFF.